This T cell receptor beta chain derives from a study of beta chain features in type 1 diabetes. Study outcomes and limitations: Reduced insertions and increased deletions marked VDJ junctions in type 1 diabetes patients.

The V and J ends lost 3 bases and 5 bases respectively, with 13 bases between them. This CDR3 has 14 residues. Germline-derived CDR1 and CDR2 are MGHDK and SYGVNS. As for this clone: Its specificity is not known.

Expressed TCRB transcripts were sequenced after all isolated RNA was converted to cDNA. Only in-frame clones appear in the TCRdb table, and some are missing; sequencing was by immunoSEQ multiplex PCR. Altogether 400,000 to 500,000 clones are present, approximately 15% being singletons, with the ten largest covering roughly 0.04%. The specimen was naive CD4+ T cells from blood. This chain connects TRBV25-1 to TRBJ2-5; D might be TRBD2 (5 bases). This receptor was obtained from a man aged 30 to 45 in good health. The CDR3 DNA is TGTGCCAGCAGTGAGAGACTAATACGCGAGACCCAGTACTTC. Amino acids: CASSERLIRETQYF.